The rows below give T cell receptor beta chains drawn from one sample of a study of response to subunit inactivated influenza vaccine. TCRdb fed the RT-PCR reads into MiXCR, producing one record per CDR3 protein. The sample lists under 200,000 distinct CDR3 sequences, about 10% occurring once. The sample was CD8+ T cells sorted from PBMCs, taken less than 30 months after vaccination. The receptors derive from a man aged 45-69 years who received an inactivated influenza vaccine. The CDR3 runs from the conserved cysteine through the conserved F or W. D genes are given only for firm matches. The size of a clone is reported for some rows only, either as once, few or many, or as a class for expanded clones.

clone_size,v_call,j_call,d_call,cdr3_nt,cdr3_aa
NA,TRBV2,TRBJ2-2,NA,TGTGCCAGCGATGCCGCTACCGGGGAGCTGTTTTTT,CASDAATGELFF
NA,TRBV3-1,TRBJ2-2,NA,TGTGCCAGCAGCCAAGATATACAGGGTCGGACCGGGGAGCTGTTTTTT,CASSQDIQGRTGELFF
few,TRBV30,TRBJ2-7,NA,TGTGCCTGGAGTGCGACAGGTCCCTACGAGCAGTACTTC,CAWSATGPYEQYF
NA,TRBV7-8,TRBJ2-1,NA,TGTGCCAGCAGCGAAGCCGGGACAAACTACAATGAGCAGTTCTTC,CASSEAGTNYNEQFF
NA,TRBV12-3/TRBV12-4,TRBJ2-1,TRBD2,TGTGCCAGCAGTCATGGGACTAGCGGGAGTTTTAGGGAGCAGTTCTTC,CASSHGTSGSFREQFF
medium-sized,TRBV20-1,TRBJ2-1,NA,TGCAGTGCTAGAGATCGCAGGTCGGGACGCCCGGTCCATGAGCAGTTCTTC,CSARDRRSGRPVHEQFF
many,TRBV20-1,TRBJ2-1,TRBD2,TGCAGTGCTAGAGAGAAGCGGGAGACCTACAATGAGCAGTTCTTC,CSAREKRETYNEQFF
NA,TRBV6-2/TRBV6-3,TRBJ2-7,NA,TGTGCCAGCAGTCCGGAACCTTACGAGCAGTACTTC,CASSPEPYEQYF
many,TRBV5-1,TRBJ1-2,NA,TGCGCCAGCAGCCACGATCCGGGGGACTATGGCTACACCTTC,CASSHDPGDYGYTF
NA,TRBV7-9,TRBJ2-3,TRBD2,TGTGCCAGCAGCGGCCGACTAGCGGGAGGGGCAGATACGCAGTATTTT,CASSGRLAGGADTQYF
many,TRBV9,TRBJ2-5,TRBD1,TGTGCCAGCAGCATCGGGACAGGGTTTGGGGAGACCCAGTACTTC,CASSIGTGFGETQYF
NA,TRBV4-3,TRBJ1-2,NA,TGCGCCAGCAGCCAAGTCTCCGGCTATGGCTACACCTTC,CASSQVSGYGYTF
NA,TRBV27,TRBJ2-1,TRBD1,TGTGCCAGCAGTCCTCAGCCGGGACAGAGAAACTACAATGAGCAGTTCTTC,CASSPQPGQRNYNEQFF
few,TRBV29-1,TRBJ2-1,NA,TGCAGCGTTGTCTTAGCTGGTGAGCAGTTCTTC,CSVVLAGEQFF
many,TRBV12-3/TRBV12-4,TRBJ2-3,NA,TGTGCCAGCAGCCCCGGAGGGGCTATGGGCACGCAGTATTTT,CASSPGGAMGTQYF
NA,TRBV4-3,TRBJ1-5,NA,TGCGCCAGCAGCCCAGGGGTGAGGGATCAGCCCCAGCATTTT,CASSPGVRDQPQHF
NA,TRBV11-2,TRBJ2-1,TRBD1,TGTGCCAGCAGCGTGACAGGGCCCTCCTACAATGAGCAGTTCTTC,CASSVTGPSYNEQFF
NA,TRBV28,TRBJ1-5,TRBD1,TGTGCCAGCAGCTTGACAGGGACTCTCTGGAATAGCAATCAGCCCCAGCATTTT,CASSLTGTLWNSNQPQHF
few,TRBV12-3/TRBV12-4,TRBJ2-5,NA,TGTGCCAGCAGTTTTTGGCGCAACCGGGAGACCCAGTACTTC,CASSFWRNRETQYF
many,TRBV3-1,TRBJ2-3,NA,TGTGCCAGCAGCCAAGTCTGGGGGGGCCATGAAGATACGCAGTATTTT,CASSQVWGGHEDTQYF
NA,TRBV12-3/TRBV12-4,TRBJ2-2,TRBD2,TGTGCCAGCCGCTCACTAGCGGGGATCGGGGAGCTGTTTTTT,CASRSLAGIGELFF
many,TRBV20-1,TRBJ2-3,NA,TGCAGTGCTAGAGAGGACATACGAGACACAGATACGCAGTATTTT,CSAREDIRDTDTQYF
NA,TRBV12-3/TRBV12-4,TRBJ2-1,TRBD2,TGTGCCAGCAGTACCTTACGGACTAGCGGGAGTATAGGTGAGCAGTTCTTC,CASSTLRTSGSIGEQFF
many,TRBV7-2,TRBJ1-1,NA,TGTGCCAGCAGCTCCGGGGTGTACACTGAAGCTTTCTTT,CASSSGVYTEAFF
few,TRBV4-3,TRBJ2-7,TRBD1,TGCGCCAGCAGCCAAAAAGACAGGGGGGACGAGCAGTACTTC,CASSQKDRGDEQYF
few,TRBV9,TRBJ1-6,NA,TGTGCCAGCAGCGTAGGATCAGGGAGCTCACCCCTCCACTTT,CASSVGSGSSPLHF
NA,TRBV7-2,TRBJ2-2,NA,TGTGCCAGCAGCTTTACAGGGATCTTCCCCGGGGAGCTGTTTTTT,CASSFTGIFPGELFF
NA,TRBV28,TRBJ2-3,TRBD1,TGTGCCAGCAGTTTTACAGGGGTGGGGACAGATACGCAGTATTTT,CASSFTGVGTDTQYF
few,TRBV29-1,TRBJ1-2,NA,TGCAGCGTCGTGGGGGCCTGGGATGGCTACACCTTC,CSVVGAWDGYTF